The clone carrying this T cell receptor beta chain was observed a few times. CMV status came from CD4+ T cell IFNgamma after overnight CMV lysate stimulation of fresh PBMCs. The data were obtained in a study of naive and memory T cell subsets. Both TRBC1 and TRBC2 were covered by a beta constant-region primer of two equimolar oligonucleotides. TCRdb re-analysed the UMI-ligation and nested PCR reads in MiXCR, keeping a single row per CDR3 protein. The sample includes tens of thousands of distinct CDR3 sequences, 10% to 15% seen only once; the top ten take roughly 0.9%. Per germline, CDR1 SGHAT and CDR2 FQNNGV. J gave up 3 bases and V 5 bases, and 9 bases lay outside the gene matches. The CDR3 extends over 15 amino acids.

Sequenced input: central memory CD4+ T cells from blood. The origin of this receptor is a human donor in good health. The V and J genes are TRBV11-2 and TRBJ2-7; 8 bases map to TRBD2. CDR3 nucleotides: TGTGCCAGCAGCCCGACCGGGACTAGTTTCTACGAGCAGTACTTC. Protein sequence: CASSPTGTSFYEQYF.